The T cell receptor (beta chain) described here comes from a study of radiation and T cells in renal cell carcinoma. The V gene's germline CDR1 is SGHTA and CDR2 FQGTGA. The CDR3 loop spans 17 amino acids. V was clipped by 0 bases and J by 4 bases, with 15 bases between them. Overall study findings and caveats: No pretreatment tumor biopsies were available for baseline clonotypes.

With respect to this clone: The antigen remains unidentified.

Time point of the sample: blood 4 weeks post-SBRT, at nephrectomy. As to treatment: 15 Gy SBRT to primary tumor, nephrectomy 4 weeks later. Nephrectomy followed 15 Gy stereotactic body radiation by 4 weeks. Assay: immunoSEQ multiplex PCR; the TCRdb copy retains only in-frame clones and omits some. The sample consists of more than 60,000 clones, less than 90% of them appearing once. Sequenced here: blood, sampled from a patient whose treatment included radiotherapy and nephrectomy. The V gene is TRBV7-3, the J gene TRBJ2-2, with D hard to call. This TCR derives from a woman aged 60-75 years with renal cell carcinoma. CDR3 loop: CASSLTPVSRVTGELFF. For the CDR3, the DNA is TGTGCCAGCAGCTTAACGCCGGTGTCCCGGGTCACCGGGGAGCTGTTTTTT.